The 13 T cell receptor beta chains below were found in one sample sequenced in a study of response to subunit inactivated influenza vaccine (dated by TCRdb to between 2017 and 2018). Libraries were prepared through RT-PCR. The instrument given in TCRdb is Illumina HiSeq 2500. The public reads were run again by TCRdb, first through fastp at Q25 and then through MiXCR, and only productive beta chains were kept. Rows merge per CDR3 protein into single entries with the most common DNA and genes. The table for this sample lists 400,000 to 550,000 distinct CDR3 sequences; around 25% of them were counted only once. The ten largest make up 1.5% to 2% of the sample. This specimen consisted of CD4+ T cells sorted from PBMCs, obtained more than 4 days after vaccination. These receptors were collected from a man aged 50-59 years who received an inactivated influenza vaccine. Donor details come from another sample of the same person, matched by shared clones.

The rearrangement joins TRBV6-1 to TRBJ1-5; TRBD1 matches at 10 bases. Germline V gene sequence: CDR1 MNHNS, CDR2 SASEGT. Unmatched junction bases numbered 8, after V lost 6 bases and J lost 3 bases. CDR3 length equals 16 residues. The CDR3 bases are TGTGCCAGCAGGAGAACCGGGACAGGGGACAATCAGCCCCAGCATTTT. It encodes CASRRTGTGDNQPQHF.

The J gene is TRBJ2-7, the V gene TRBV6-2 or TRBV6-3; TRBD1 aligns across 8 bases. Unmatched junction bases numbered 18, after V lost 6 bases and J lost 5 bases. The CDR3 consists of 17 residues. Germline V gene sequence: CDR1 MNHEY, CDR2 SVGEGT. CDR3 coding DNA: TGTGCCAGCAGCTTCCTCCCCTCCGGACAGGGCGTCCACGAGCAGTACTTC. It is translated as CASSFLPSGQGVHEQYF.

The rearrangement links TRBV7-2 to TRBJ2-5; TRBD2 matches 10 bases. The CDR3 length is 15 residues. The trim removed 5 bases at V and 5 bases at J, leaving 8 bases unmatched. CDR1 is SGHTA, CDR2 FQGNSA, per germline. In DNA form, the CDR3 reads TGTGCCAGCAGCGTCTCGGGACTAGCGATGGAGACCCAGTACTTC. Residues: CASSVSGLAMETQYF.

This chain uses TRBV24-1 with TRBJ2-3; no clear D gene. The ends were cut back, 3 bases at V and 1 base at J, with 1 base in the middle. Germline loops: CDR1 KGHDR, CDR2 SFDVKD. This CDR3 comprises 12 residues. The CDR3 region is CATSDGTDTQYF. DNA for the CDR3: TGTGCCACCAGTGATGGCACAGATACGCAGTATTTT.

V usage is TRBV5-1 and J usage is TRBJ2-4, with D perhaps matching TRBD1 or TRBD2 (5 bases each). V gave up 0 bases and J gave up 0 bases, with 10 bases separating them. The germline gives CDR1 SGHRS, CDR2 YFSETQ. The CDR3 has 16 residues. The DNA of the CDR3 is TGCGCCAGCAGCTTGGGAGGGGAACGAGCCAAAAACATTCAGTACTTC. Encoded protein: CASSLGGERAKNIQYF.

This clonotype was seen many times. The V and J genes are TRBV12-3 or TRBV12-4 and TRBJ1-6; TRBD1 aligns across 8 bases. Trimming cost V 3 bases and J 7 bases; bases outside gene matches: 2. The CDR3 covers 14 residues. The DNA for the CDR3 is TGTGCCAGCAGTTTGACAGGGGAGAATTCACCCCTCCACTTT. Its protein is CASSLTGENSPLHF.

V is TRBV30 and J is TRBJ1-3; tentative D call: TRBD1 (6 bases). Germline V gives CDR1 GTSNPN, CDR2 SVGIG (reference sequence). The CDR3 has 16 amino acids. Between the trimmed V and J ends, which lost 0 bases and 0 bases, there was a span of 12 bases. The DNA for the CDR3 is TGTGCCTGGAGTGTCGGGGGGGCAAACTCTGGAAACACCATATATTTT. This encodes CAWSVGGANSGNTIYF.

The chain has TRBV29-1 and TRBJ1-5; the D gene is possibly TRBD1 (6 bases). This CDR3 is built from 14 residues. V was cut by 4 bases and J by 2 bases, with 12 bases left in between. CDR1 and CDR2 from the germline V gene are SQVTM and ANQGSEA. The chain's CDR3 is CSVGVAGGNQPQHF. The DNA of the CDR3 is TGCAGCGTTGGGGTTGCAGGGGGCAATCAGCCCCAGCATTTT.

The CDR3 loop reads CASRVLYEQYF. The CDR3 DNA is TGTGCCAGCAGAGTCCTCTACGAGCAGTACTTC. The chain recombines TRBV6-6 with TRBJ2-7, with D uncertain. V dropped 6 bases and J dropped 3 bases, with 6 bases sitting between them. Germline V gene lookup returns CDR1 MNHNY and CDR2 SVGAGI (reference sequence). CDR3 length: 11 residues.

V usage is TRBV10-3 and J usage is TRBJ2-7; either TRBD1 or TRBD2 may supply D (5 bases each). The CDR3 sequence is 14 residues long. Trimming stripped 9 bases from V and 3 bases from J, with 18 bases between. Germline V lookup: CDR1 ENHRY, CDR2 SYGVKD. CDR3 DNA sequence: TGTGCCATTGCCTCTTTCGGGACGAACTACGAGCAGTACTTC. It encodes CAIASFGTNYEQYF.

The chain employs TRBV12-3 or TRBV12-4 and TRBJ1-5; no clear D gene. V was clipped by 6 bases and J by 11 bases, with 14 bases between them. This CDR3 spans 12 amino acids. The CDR3 region is CASSSQPEAQHF. For the CDR3, the DNA is TGTGCCAGCAGCTCCCAGCCCGAGGCCCAGCATTTT.

This clonotype was recorded a few times. The V and J genes are TRBV20-1 and TRBJ1-3; D is ambiguous. Trimming stripped 5 bases from V and 4 bases from J, with 15 bases between. Germline V gives CDR1 DFQATT, CDR2 SNEGSKA (reference sequence). This CDR3 has 14 residues. The CDR3 coding sequence is TGCAGTGCTGGCTCCATTCAGTCAGGAAACACCATATATTTT. Residues: CSAGSIQSGNTIYF.

A few counts support this clonotype. The chain combines TRBV12-3 or TRBV12-4 with TRBJ1-1, with D perhaps matching TRBD1 (5 bases). This CDR3 region has 13 residues. V was pared by 6 bases and J by 11 bases, with 19 bases between. The DNA of the CDR3 is TGTGCCAGCAGCCCAGGGATCCCCCGCTTGGCTTTCTTT. Its protein product is CASSPGIPRLAFF.